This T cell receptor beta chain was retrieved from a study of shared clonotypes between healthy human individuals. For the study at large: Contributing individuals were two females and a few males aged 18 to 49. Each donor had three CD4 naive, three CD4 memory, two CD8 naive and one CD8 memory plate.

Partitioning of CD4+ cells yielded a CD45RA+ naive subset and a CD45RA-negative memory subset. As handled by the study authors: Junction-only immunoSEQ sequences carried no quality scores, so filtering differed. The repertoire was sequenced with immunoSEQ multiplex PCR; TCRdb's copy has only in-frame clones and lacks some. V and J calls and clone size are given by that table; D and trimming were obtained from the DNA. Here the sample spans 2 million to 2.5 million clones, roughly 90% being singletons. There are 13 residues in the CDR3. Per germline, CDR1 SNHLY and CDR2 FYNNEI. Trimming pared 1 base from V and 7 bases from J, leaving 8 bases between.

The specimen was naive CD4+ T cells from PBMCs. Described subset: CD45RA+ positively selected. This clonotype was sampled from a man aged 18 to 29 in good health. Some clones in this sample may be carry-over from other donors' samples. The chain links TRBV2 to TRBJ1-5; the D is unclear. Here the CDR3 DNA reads TGTGCCAGCAGTGAAGATTTTGGGCAGCCCCAGCATTTT. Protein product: CASSEDFGQPQHF.